The 18 T cell receptor beta chains given below trace back to one sample, sequenced in a study of shared clonotypes between healthy human individuals (dated by TCRdb to 2020 to 2022). Library generation was performed with the immunoSEQ multiplex PCR assay. Not all clones reach the TCRdb copy of this immuneACCESS table, which keeps in-frame sequences only. Checked studies attribute under half of the gap to unresolved V genes and leave the rest unexplained. The sample table contains some 100,000 clones; only one count was recorded for around 68% of them. Clones ranked in the top ten supply roughly 24% of the sample. Sequencing was performed on memory CD8+ T cells sorted from blood. This specimen's cell subset or site label, interpreted: CD45RO+ cells pooled with CCR7-negative TemRA cells. Every receptor here comes from a woman aged 25 to 39 in good health.

This rearrangement joins TRBV29-1 to TRBJ2-1; a possible D gene is TRBD1 (6 bases). The CDR3 contains 13 residues. Germline values: CDR1 SQVTM, CDR2 ANQGSEA. Trimming cost V 7 bases and J 7 bases, with 17 bases left between them. The CDR3 is CSGGLGFLNEQFF. The CDR3 nucleotides read TGCAGCGGGGGGCTGGGGTTTTTGAATGAGCAGTTCTTC.

The J gene is TRBJ1-4, the V gene TRBV28, with D uncertain. This CDR3 is 18 amino acids long. Germline V lookup: CDR1 MDHEN, CDR2 SYDVKM. V was clipped by 3 bases and J by 3 bases, with 20 bases between them. CDR3 region: CASSFFFREGEANEKLFF. The CDR3 bases are TGTGCCAGCAGTTTTTTCTTTCGGGAGGGCGAAGCTAATGAAAAACTGTTTTTT.

The J gene is TRBJ2-7, the V gene TRBV2, with 11 bases lining up with TRBD2. CDR1 and CDR2 from the germline V gene are SNHLY and FYNNEI. The CDR3 totals 14 residues. J was trimmed by 1 base and V by 9 bases; bases with no gene match: 5. The CDR3 DNA reads TGTGCCAGGGAGAGACTAGCGGGATCCTACGAGCAGTACTTC. It encodes CARERLAGSYEQYF.

V and J are TRBV2 and TRBJ2-2, with D maybe TRBD2 (6 bases). The CDR3 is 16 amino acids. Trimming removed 7 bases from V and 5 bases from J, with 20 bases in between. Germline CDR1 reads SNHLY; CDR2 reads FYNNEI. Here the CDR3 DNA reads TGTGCCAGCACCTATTCCCCCCCGGGAGATACCGGGGAGCTGTTTTTT. Its protein product is CASTYSPPGDTGELFF. The variable domain in full, with the rest retrieved from reference TRBV2 and TRBJ2-2, is EPEVTQTPSHQVTQMGQEVILRCVPISNHLYFYWYRQILGQKVEFLVSFYNNEISEKSEIFDDQFSVERPDGSNFTLKIRSTKLEDSAMYFCASTYSPPGDTGELFFGEGSRLTVL.

The J gene is TRBJ2-5, the V gene TRBV27; D is unresolved. The CDR3 spans 16 residues. Germline CDR1 MNHEY, CDR2 SMNVEV (reference sequence). The germline V and J ends were trimmed by 5 bases and 7 bases, with 23 bases remaining between them. The DNA for the CDR3 is TGTGCCAGCAGTGCCTCGCAAGGAGTTGGGATAGGGACCCAGTACTTC. Translation gives CASSASQGVGIGTQYF.

This clone was seen a few times. The gene calls are TRBV14 and TRBJ1-1, with 7 bases matching TRBD1. With V trimmed by 3 bases and J by 1 base, 11 bases remained unmatched. The germline CDR1 and CDR2 sequences are SGHDN and FVKESK. The CDR3 covers 17 residues. The CDR3 sequence: CASSQRRGQEENTEAFF. CDR3 nucleotide sequence: TGTGCCAGCAGCCAGCGAAGGGGGCAGGAGGAGAACACTGAAGCTTTCTTT.

The V gene is TRBV28, the J gene TRBJ2-2, with unresolved D. Germline V gene lookup returns CDR1 MDHEN and CDR2 SYDVKM. The CDR3 is made up of 12 amino acids. Trimming shortened V by 6 bases and J by 7 bases, and 9 bases separated the two germline ends. The CDR3 loop reads CASSFPVGELFF. CDR3 sequence (DNA): TGTGCCAGCAGCTTCCCCGTCGGGGAGCTGTTTTTT.

This clone was picked up many times. The chain couples TRBV27 to TRBJ1-2, with D possibly TRBD1 on 5 matching bases. V shed 3 bases and J shed 8 bases, with 13 bases lying between them. CDR3 length: 13 amino acids. Per germline, CDR1 MNHEY and CDR2 SMNVEV (reference sequence). The CDR3 sequence: CASSFWQGRGYTF. The CDR3 DNA reads as TGTGCCAGCAGTTTCTGGCAGGGTAGGGGCTACACCTTC.

The chain is built from TRBV5-1 and TRBJ1-5; maybe TRBD1 (5 bases). Per the germline V gene, CDR1 is SGHRS and CDR2 is YFSETQ. Trimming stripped 0 bases from V and 1 base from J, with 20 bases between. This CDR3 has 19 amino acids. The CDR3, as DNA: TGCGCCAGCAGCTTGGTGAGGGTCCCAGGGCTCGTAAGCAATCAGCCCCAGCATTTT. Translation gives CASSLVRVPGLVSNQPQHF.

This clone was recorded many times. The chain carries TRBV6-4 and TRBJ2-1, with a weak D call TRBD2 (5 bases). Trimming cost V 3 bases and J 0 bases, with 9 bases left between them. The CDR3 spans 15 residues. The germline CDR1 and CDR2 sequences are MRHNA and SNTAGT. The CDR3: CASSDGDYSYNEQFF. In nucleotides, the CDR3 is TGTGCCAGCAGTGATGGCGACTACTCCTACAATGAGCAGTTCTTC.

This clone was observed at least ten times. The chain carries TRBV15 and TRBJ1-1; D is possibly TRBD1 (6 bases). This CDR3 is built from 15 residues. CDR1 is LNHNV and CDR2 is YYDKDF in the germline V gene (reference sequence). V lost 0 bases and J 3 bases, leaving 11 bases between the germline ends. The CDR3 spells CATSRDRAGDTEAFF. In DNA, the CDR3 is TGTGCCACCAGCAGAGATAGGGCAGGGGACACTGAAGCTTTCTTT.

The chain is built from TRBV6-5 and TRBJ2-1; no firm D call. Germline CDR1 reads MNHEY; CDR2 reads SVGAGI. CDR3 length: 15 amino acids. Between the trimmed V and J ends, which lost 2 bases and 0 bases, there was a span of 8 bases. The DNA of the CDR3 is TGTGCCAGCAGTTACCAGCCCATCTCCTACAATGAGCAGTTCTTC. Amino acid sequence: CASSYQPISYNEQFF.

This chain uses TRBV19 with TRBJ2-5; tentatively, D is TRBD2 (6 bases). Trimming removed 3 bases at V and 5 bases at J, with 16 bases between. The CDR3 has 15 residues. Germline CDR1 and CDR2: LNHDA and SQIVND (reference sequence). The CDR3 DNA reads as TGTGCCAGTAGTATCGGCGGGGATCGGACGGAGACCCAGTACTTC. It is translated as CASSIGGDRTETQYF.

There are a few counts of this clone. The chain has TRBV5-4 and TRBJ2-1; D unresolved. The CDR3 has 14 residues. CDR1 is SGHNT and CDR2 is YYREEE in the germline V gene (reference sequence). V was cut by 2 bases and J by 12 bases, with 18 bases left in between. This CDR3 reads CASSFSGASRWQFF. CDR3 in DNA: TGTGCCAGCAGCTTTTCGGGCGCTAGTCGGTGGCAGTTCTTC.

The J gene is TRBJ2-3, the V gene TRBV6-4, with D perhaps TRBD2 (5 bases). The CDR3 sequence is 14 residues long. Germline V gene lookup returns CDR1 MRHNA and CDR2 SNTAGT. The V gene lost 6 bases and the J gene lost 0 bases, with 10 bases spanning the gap. The CDR3 DNA is TGTGCCAGCAGGGCGGGCACTAGCACAGATACGCAGTATTTT. Translation: CASRAGTSTDTQYF.

The chain combines TRBV5-1 with TRBJ1-4, with 7 bases identical to TRBD1. Per the germline V gene, CDR1 is SGHRS and CDR2 is YFSETQ. This CDR3 region has 15 residues. V lost 4 bases to trimming and J lost 7 bases; unmatched junction nucleotides: 10. The CDR3: CASSLADRDVEKLFF. The CDR3 nucleotides read TGCGCCAGCAGCCTGGCAGACAGGGACGTTGAAAAACTGTTTTTT.

This chain uses TRBV14 with TRBJ2-7; 10 bases line up with TRBD1. V gave up 0 bases and J gave up 6 bases; unmatched junction bases: 8. The germline V gene encodes CDR1 SGHDN and CDR2 FVKESK. This CDR3 comprises 16 residues. DNA for the CDR3: TGTGCCAGCAGCCAAGATCCCCGGACAGGGGGTTCCGAGCAGTACTTC. Its translation is CASSQDPRTGGSEQYF. The whole variable domain, remainder taken from reference TRBV14 and TRBJ2-7, is EAGVTQFPSHSVIEKGQTVTLRCDPISGHDNLYWYRRVMGKEIKFLLHFVKESKQDESGMPNNRFLAERTGGTYSTLKVQPAELEDSGVYFCASSQDPRTGGSEQYFGPGTRLTVT.

This clone is a singleton in its sample. This chain joins TRBV19 and TRBJ2-2, with D possibly matching TRBD1 (5 bases). V lost 5 bases, J lost 8 bases, and 15 bases lay in between. This CDR3 contains 14 residues. CDR1 and CDR2 from the germline V gene are LNHDA and SQIVND (reference sequence). CDR3: CASSRRQGPGELFF. The CDR3 DNA reads TGTGCCAGTAGTCGACGGCAGGGTCCTGGGGAGCTGTTTTTT.